The next 21 T cell receptor beta chains were all read from a single sample in a study of T cells in women clearing cervical HPV infection. Libraries were prepared by immunoSEQ multiplex PCR; TCRdb keeps only in-frame clonotypes and omits some of them. The sample totals around 16,000 clones. Material for sequencing was blood buffy coat. The receptors derive from a woman aged 18 to 75 with a cervical HPV16 infection that either progressed to CIN3+ or cleared (not recorded which).

About this clone: The read ends 3 residues before the CDR3 terminus; that terminus is restored from the germline J gene. V and J are TRBV20-1 and TRBJ1-2, with 11 bases matching TRBD1. J lost 4 bases, V lost 6 bases, and 10 bases had no gene match. This CDR3 region has 15 residues. From germline, CDR1 is DFQATT and CDR2 SNEGSKA (reference sequence). Partial CDR3 DNA: TGCAGTGCGCTCGGACAGGGGGCCGTCAGCTATGGC. It translates to CSALGQGAVSYG. The CDR3, in full, reads CSALGQGAVSYGYTF.

Comment on this clone: The CDR3 extends 3 residues past the end of the read, so its final part is completed from the germline J gene. The genes are TRBV2 and TRBJ2-4; 12 nucleotides align to TRBD2. Per germline, CDR1 SNHLY and CDR2 FYNNEI. This CDR3 is built from 19 residues. After removal of 3 bases from V and 0 bases from J, the junction contained 9 bases not matched to a gene. CDR3 bases read: TGTGCCAGCAGTGAGTGGTCGCCTAGCGGGGGGGTAGCCAAAAACATT. Translation gives CASSEWSPSGGVAKNI. The full CDR3 is CASSEWSPSGGVAKNIQYF.

On this clone: The CDR3 goes on 3 residues after the read ends, and that part is filled in from the germline J gene. J is TRBJ1-1 and V is TRBV5-1; D is possibly TRBD1 (5 bases). Germline CDR1 reads SGHRS; CDR2 reads YFSETQ. The germline V and J ends were trimmed by 0 bases and 1 base, with 7 bases remaining between them. The CDR3 has 14 amino acids. The CDR3 sequence is CASSLGGENTEAFF. CDR3 DNA, as far as it was read: TGCGCCAGCAGCTTGGGGGGGGAGAACACTGAA.

Remarks on this clone: The read falls 3 residues short of the CDR3 end, and the missing part is taken from the germline J gene. J is TRBJ1-3 and V is TRBV5-6, with 7 positions matching TRBD1. Germline assignment: CDR1 SGHDT and CDR2 YYEEEE. The CDR3 has 15 residues. Losses at the gene ends were 3 bases for V and 0 bases for J; bases not matched to a gene: 3. CDR3 sequence reads: CASSWTGSSGNTIYF. CDR3 DNA, as far as it was read: TGTGCCAGCAGCTGGACAGGAAGCTCTGGAAACACC. The variable domain in full, completed from reference TRBV5-6 and TRBJ1-3, reads DAGVTQSPTHLIKTRGQQVTLRCSPKSGHDTVSWYQQALGQGPQFIFQYYEEEERQRGNFPDRFSGHQFPNYSSELNVNALLLGDSALYLCASSWTGSSGNTIYFGEGSWLTVV.

Comments on this clone: The read terminates 3 residues before the CDR3 end, so the remaining end is supplied by the germline J gene. The rearrangement joins TRBV6-2 or TRBV6-3 to TRBJ2-3; tentative D call: TRBD1 (6 bases). Trimming cost V 7 bases and J 2 bases, with 7 bases left between them. This CDR3 has 12 residues. Germline V gene sequence: CDR1 MNHEY, CDR2 SVGEGT. The CDR3 loop reads CASTGVTDTQYF. Incomplete CDR3 DNA: TGTGCCAGCACAGGGGTCACAGATACG.

On this clone itself: Sequencing ends 3 residues short of the CDR3 end; the germline J gene provides the rest. This chain links TRBV20-1 with TRBJ2-7; a weak D match, TRBD2 (7 bases). Trimming left V 7 bases short and J 2 bases short, with 15 bases between. Germline V gene lookup returns CDR1 DFQATT and CDR2 SNEGSKA (reference sequence). CDR3 size: 13 residues. CDR3 loop: CSVPEGGAYEQYF. The DNA read from the CDR3 is TGCAGTGTCCCCGAGGGGGGGGCCTACGAG.

To note about this clone: The read stops 3 residues short of the end of the CDR3; the missing end is completed from the germline J gene. V gene TRBV20-1 combines with J gene TRBJ2-5; 13 bases are shared with TRBD2. The CDR3 runs 17 residues. The germline V gene encodes CDR1 DFQATT and CDR2 SNEGSKA (reference sequence). V lost 0 bases and J lost 0; bases outside the gene matches: 4. CDR3 loop: CSAREETSGGYQETQYF. Incomplete CDR3 DNA: TGCAGTGCTAGAGAGGAGACTAGCGGGGGGTACCAAGAGACC.

About this clone itself: The read halts 3 residues ahead of the CDR3 end, with the missing end drawn from the germline J gene. J is TRBJ2-1 and V is TRBV7-9; 8 nucleotides match TRBD2. The CDR3 consists of 15 residues. The trim removed 5 bases at V and 2 bases at J, leaving 5 bases unmatched. Germline assignment: CDR1 SEHNR and CDR2 FQNEAQ (reference sequence). The sequenced CDR3 bases are TGTGCCAGCAGCCCTACGGGACTAGCCTACAATGAG. Protein sequence: CASSPTGLAYNE. The complete CDR3 reads CASSPTGLAYNEQFF.

A remark on this clone: The read finishes 3 residues shy of the CDR3 end, and the germline J gene is used to complete it. The V gene is TRBV5-1, the J gene TRBJ1-6, with no clear D. The V gene's germline CDR1 is SGHRS and CDR2 YFSETQ. This CDR3 region has 14 residues. Trimming removed 0 bases at V and 8 bases at J, with 9 bases between. The CDR3 protein is CASSLAGTDSPLHF. The sequenced CDR3 bases are TGCGCCAGCAGCTTGGCAGGCACGGATTCACCC.

Note on this clone: The read halts 3 residues ahead of the CDR3 end, with the missing end drawn from the germline J gene. The chain recombines TRBV2 with TRBJ2-1, with TRBD2 identical over 8 bases. CDR1 and CDR2 from the germline V gene are SNHLY and FYNNEI. The CDR3 runs to 14 residues. V trimming: 6 bases; J trimming: 1 base; junction bases outside the gene matches: 2. The DNA read from the CDR3 is TGTGCCAGCAGCCGGGGGGGTTCCTACAATGAG. Translated: CASSRGGSYNE. The CDR3 in full is CASSRGGSYNEQFF.

A note on this clone: The CDR3 end is not reached by the read, which stops 3 residues before it; the germline J gene fills it in. This rearrangement joins TRBV5-6 to TRBJ1-2, with D perhaps matching TRBD1 (5 bases). This CDR3 comprises 13 residues. Deletions cut 5 bases from V and 2 bases from J, with 10 bases between. Germline V gives CDR1 SGHDT, CDR2 YYEEEE. The CDR3 DNA, read in part, is TGTGCCAGCAGTATCGGGGGGAACTATGGC. Translated: CASSIGGNYG. The full CDR3 protein reads CASSIGGNYGYTF.

On this clone itself: The read comes to an end 3 residues before the CDR3 does, leaving the germline J gene to fill in the end. The gene calls are TRBV23-1 and TRBJ1-2, with 9 bases identical to TRBD1. TRBV23-1 has ORF status, its function being uncertain. This CDR3 region has 14 residues. CDR3 bases read: TGCGCCAGCAGTCTGCCACAGGGGGCGATCGGC. Translating it yields CASSLPQGAIG. The CDR3 as a whole reads CASSLPQGAIGYTF.

On this clone itself: Germline is not matched at one junction end, which may reflect a read error. Additional DNA sequences in this sample encode the identical CDR3. The sequenced part of the CDR3 DNA is TGCAGTGCTAGACCTACAGGGGGCATAACAGACACG. Protein sequence: CSARPTGGITDT. Given in full, the CDR3 is CSARPTGGITDTQYF. V and J are TRBV20-1 and TRBJ2-3; 9 nucleotides align to TRBD1. The read terminates 3 residues before the CDR3 end, so the remaining end is supplied by the germline J gene. This CDR3 comprises 15 residues. Germline CDR1 is DFQATT and CDR2 is SNEGSKA (reference sequence).

Details on this clone: The DNA ends 3 residues before the CDR3 does, and the rest of the CDR3 is filled in from the germline J gene. This sequence joins TRBV11-2 and TRBJ1-6; no clear D gene. CDR3 length: 12 amino acids. Germline assignment: CDR1 SGHAT and CDR2 FQNNGV. Trimming took 3 bases from V and 8 from J, leaving 5 bases between them. This CDR3 is CASSFIDSPLHF. The part of the CDR3 DNA that was read is TGTGCCAGCAGCTTCATTGATTCACCC. The whole variable domain, remainder taken from reference TRBV11-2 and TRBJ1-6, is EAGVAQSPRYKIIEKRQSVAFWCNPISGHATLYWYQQILGQGPKLLIQFQNNGVVDDSQLPKDRFSAERLKGVDSTLKIQPAKLEDSAVYLCASSFIDSPLHFGNGTRLTVT.

About this clone: The CDR3 is cut off 3 residues early in the read; its end comes from the germline J gene. The chain recombines TRBV11-2 with TRBJ2-5; 10 nucleotides line up with TRBD2. CDR3 length equals 14 residues. Germline trimming cut 4 bases from V and 5 bases from J; bases unmatched to any gene: 4. Germline loops: CDR1 SGHAT, CDR2 FQNNGV. The CDR3 spells CASSYRLAGETQYF. CDR3 bases read: TGTGCCAGCAGCTACCGACTAGCGGGTGAGACC.

As for this clone: Read sequence stops 3 residues before the CDR3 end, and the germline J gene provides the missing end. The chain has TRBV13 and TRBJ1-3, with D hard to call. Germline V lookup: CDR1 PRHDT, CDR2 FYEKMQ (reference sequence). This CDR3 spans 14 amino acids. Trimming left V 5 bases short and J 0 bases short, with 8 bases between. CDR3 amino acids: CASSHQSSGNTIYF. CDR3 DNA (partial): TGTGCCAGCAGCCATCAGAGCTCTGGAAACACC. Supplemented by reference TRBV13 and TRBJ1-3, the full variable domain reads AAGVIQSPRHLIKEKRETATLKCYPIPRHDTVYWYQQGPGQDPQFLISFYEKMQSDKGSIPDRFSAQQFSDYHSELNMSSLELGDSALYFCASSHQSSGNTIYFGEGSWLTVV.

In regard to this clone: The read ends 3 residues shy of where the CDR3 ends; the end is completed using the germline J gene. The chain is built from TRBV29-1 and TRBJ2-3; the match to TRBD2 covers 9 bases. The CDR3 extends over 15 amino acids. CDR1 SQVTM and CDR2 ANQGSEA come from the germline V gene. With V trimmed by 2 bases and J by 7 bases, 10 bases remained unmatched. This CDR3 is CSVERGGAGSNTQYF. The CDR3 DNA, read in part, is TGCAGCGTTGAACGCGGGGGGGCGGGTTCGAATACG.

In regard to this clone: From the germline J gene comes the end of the CDR3, since the read stops 3 residues before it. The genes are TRBV20-1 and TRBJ2-2; 7 positions agree with TRBD1. Trimming at V came to 6 bases and at J to 6 bases, leaving 4 bases not matched to a gene. Germline V gene lookup returns CDR1 DFQATT and CDR2 SNEGSKA (reference sequence). CDR3 size: 12 residues. This CDR3 reads CSARQGAGELFF. The DNA read from the CDR3 is TGCAGTGCACGGCAGGGGGCCGGGGAG.

As for this clone: The DNA ends 3 residues before the CDR3 does, and the rest of the CDR3 is filled in from the germline J gene. The chain recombines TRBV20-1 with TRBJ2-1; TRBD2 aligns across 10 bases. Germline V gives CDR1 DFQATT, CDR2 SNEGSKA (reference sequence). J was trimmed by 8 bases and V by 4 bases; bases with no gene match: 11. The CDR3 is 15 residues long. The covered CDR3 bases are TGCAGTGCTATAATAACTAGCGGGGTAGGCGATGAG. Encoded protein: CSAIITSGVGDE. The CDR3 reads in full as CSAIITSGVGDEQFF.

With regard to this clone: The read finishes 3 residues shy of the CDR3 end, and the germline J gene is used to complete it. The J gene is TRBJ2-7, the V gene TRBV12-3 or TRBV12-4; 7 nucleotides align to TRBD2. The CDR3 has 14 residues. V lost 3 bases and J lost 2; bases outside the gene matches: 4. CDR3: CASSLQRGPYEQYF. The CDR3 DNA, read in part, is TGTGCCAGCAGTTTGCAGCGGGGACCCTACGAG.

A word on this clone: With the read ending 3 residues before the CDR3 end, the germline J gene is used to fill in that end. This sequence joins TRBV20-1 and TRBJ2-1; 8 positions match TRBD2. Losses at the gene ends were 5 bases for V and 4 bases for J; bases not matched to a gene: 13. Germline CDR1 DFQATT, CDR2 SNEGSKA (reference sequence). This CDR3 spans 16 amino acids. The part of the CDR3 DNA that was read is TGCAGTGCTTATCCCTCAGCGGGGGACATATACAATGAG. It is translated as CSAYPSAGDIYNE. The whole CDR3 reads CSAYPSAGDIYNEQFF.